The source of this TCR beta chain is a study of blood T cell repertoires in COVID-19. As for the study in general: Both acute and convalescent COVID-19 samples were obtained from the United States, Italy and Spain.

The CDR3 consists of 16 residues. V lost 5 bases to trimming and J lost 7 bases; unmatched junction nucleotides: 11. Germline V CDR1 and CDR2: MNHEY, SMNVEV (reference sequence). Patients in Seattle were enrolled during active infection, then followed longitudinally. Profiled with immunoSEQ multiplex PCR; TCRdb holds only in-frame clones, not every one. The profile shows about 290,000 clones, nearly 90% of them singletons. The V gene is TRBV27, the J gene TRBJ1-2; 12 nucleotides line up with TRBD1. The TCR sequence derives from a woman in her thirties with COVID-19, enrolled during active disease. Sequencing input: peripheral blood. The CDR3 here is CASSKPPGQGAGGYTF. The CDR3 DNA reads as TGTGCCAGCAGTAAACCCCCGGGACAGGGGGCCGGTGGCTACACCTTC.